This TCR beta chain was identified in a study of shared clonotypes between healthy human individuals. In germline, CDR1 is SGHAT, CDR2 FQNNGV. J gave up 2 bases and V 3 bases, and 7 bases lay outside the gene matches. The length of the CDR3 is 17 residues. Sequencing used immunoSEQ multiplex PCR; TCRdb keeps in-frame clones, though not all of them. This table holds approximately 2,300,000 clones, 80% to 95% found once. This clonotype originated in a man aged 18 to 30 in good health. Some clones in this sample may be carry-over from other donors' samples. Sequencing used naive CD4+ T cells from PBMCs. Subset indicated: CD45RA+ positively selected. V is TRBV11-2 and J is TRBJ2-7; 13 positions agree with TRBD2. The CDR3 DNA reads TGTGCCAGCAGCTTTCTGAGGACTAGCGGGAGCCCCTACGAGCAGTACTTC. It specifies CASSFLRTSGSPYEQYF. Supplemented by reference TRBV11-2 and TRBJ2-7, the full variable domain reads EAGVAQSPRYKIIEKRQSVAFWCNPISGHATLYWYQQILGQGPKLLIQFQNNGVVDDSQLPKDRFSAERLKGVDSTLKIQPAKLEDSAVYLCASSFLRTSGSPYEQYFGPGTRLTVT.